One and the same sample provided the 12 T cell receptor beta chains below, sequenced in a study of naive and memory T cell subsets. An equimolar mix of two oligonucleotides served as the beta constant-region primer for TRBC1 and TRBC2. TCRdb processed the UMI-ligation and nested PCR reads anew with MiXCR; each CDR3 protein has one entry. The table records about 80,000 distinct CDR3 sequences, roughly 13% of them present only once. The material sequenced was central memory CD4+ T cells from blood. The receptor source for this set is a human donor in good health.

A few counts support this clonotype. The CDR3 nucleotides are TGCGCCAGCAGCCAAGGGGAGGGGCGGGGGCGCAATGAGCAGTTCTTC. Amino acids: CASSQGEGRGRNEQFF. This chain joins TRBV4-3 and TRBJ2-1, with D perhaps TRBD2 (7 bases). Germline V gene lookup returns CDR1 LGHNA and CDR2 YSLEER. CDR3 length equals 16 residues. Trimming removed 1 base from V and 6 bases from J, with 16 bases in between.

This clonotype was counted only a few times. The genes are TRBV7-9 and TRBJ2-3; TRBD2 matches at 10 bases. Per germline, CDR1 SEHNR and CDR2 FQNEAQ (reference sequence). J lost 3 bases, V lost 5 bases, and 11 bases had no gene match. The CDR3 is 17 amino acids. The CDR3 DNA reads TGTGCCAGCAGCGTTAGGCCTAGCGGGAGATCAACAGATACGCAGTATTTT. The encoded protein is CASSVRPSGRSTDTQYF. Together with reference TRBV7-9 and TRBJ2-3, the CDR3 gives the full variable domain: DTGVSQNPRHKITKRGQNVTFRCDPISEHNRLYWYRQTLGQGPEFLTYFQNEAQLEKSRLLSDRFSAERPKGSFSTLEIQRTEQGDSAMYLCASSVRPSGRSTDTQYFGPGTRLTVL.

This clonotype was recorded a few times. This chain uses TRBV10-1 with TRBJ2-2, with D perhaps matching TRBD2 (5 bases). Germline V gives CDR1 WNHNN, CDR2 SYGVQD (reference sequence). V shed 5 bases and J shed 7 bases, with 14 bases lying between them. The CDR3 totals 14 residues. This chain's CDR3 is CASSRSSTGGELFF. The CDR3 bases are TGCGCCAGCAGTCGGTCTAGCACGGGCGGGGAGCTGTTTTTT.

At least ten counts were recorded for this clonotype. At one end the junction does not follow the germline gene, possibly because of a read error. The V call is TRBV29-1, the J call TRBJ1-6; no clear D gene. Germline V lookup: CDR1 SQVTM, CDR2 ANQGSEA. This CDR3 is built from 14 residues. CDR3 residues: CSVQEGPGNSPLHF. CDR3 DNA: TGCAGCGTTCAAGAAGGCCCCGGAAATTCACCCCTCCACTTT.

On this clonotype: An end of the junction does not agree with germline; a read error may underlie this. This sequence joins TRBV4-1 and TRBJ2-7, with TRBD2 matching 8 bases. The CDR3 runs 15 residues. CDR1 and CDR2 (germline): MGHRA, YSYEKL. CDR3 DNA sequence: TGCGCCAGGAGCCAAGAGCCCAGCGGGAGATACGAGCAGTACTTC. It specifies CARSQEPSGRYEQYF.

The chain has TRBV29-1 and TRBJ1-4, with D unclear. Germline CDR1 and CDR2: SQVTM and ANQGSEA. The CDR3 has 14 residues. The germline V and J ends were trimmed by 4 bases and 4 bases, with 13 bases remaining between them. In DNA, the CDR3 is TGCAGCGTTGTAGGTGGGCAGTTTAATGAAAAACTGTTTTTT. It specifies CSVVGGQFNEKLFF. Full variable domain (remainder filled in from reference TRBV29-1 and TRBJ1-4): SAVISQKPSRDICQRGTSLTIQCQVDSQVTMMFWYRQQPGQSLTLIATANQGSEATYESGFVIDKFPISRPNLTFSTLTVSNMSPEDSSIYLCSVVGGQFNEKLFFGSGTQLSVL.

This clonotype was seen more than once but under ten times. The chain joins TRBV7-8 to TRBJ2-1, with 9 bases lining up with TRBD2. The CDR3 length is 17 residues. Looked up from germline, CDR1 is SGHVS and CDR2 is FQNEAQ. V was clipped by 5 bases and J by 3 bases; unmatched bases: 11. The CDR3 sequence: CASSLLALAGLYNEQFF. The CDR3 DNA reads TGTGCCAGCAGCCTGCTCGCCCTAGCGGGACTCTACAATGAGCAGTTCTTC.

This clonotype came up a few times. The V gene is TRBV24-1, the J gene TRBJ1-5; no firm D call. This CDR3 contains 13 residues. From germline, CDR1 is KGHDR and CDR2 SFDVKD. Trimming left V 4 bases short and J 5 bases short, with 8 bases between. DNA for the CDR3: TGTGCCACCAGTGAGGACGGTTATCAGCCCCAGCATTTT. It encodes CATSEDGYQPQHF.

There are many counts of this clonotype. The rearrangement links TRBV10-2 to TRBJ2-1, with TRBD2 identical over 12 bases. The trim removed 6 bases at V and 4 bases at J, leaving 1 base unmatched. Germline lookup yields CDR1 WSHSY and CDR2 SAAADI. The CDR3 runs 14 residues. The CDR3 nucleotides read TGCGCCAGCAGCCTAGCGGGAGGGTACAATGAGCAGTTCTTC. The encoded protein is CASSLAGGYNEQFF.

This clonotype was observed many times. This sequence joins TRBV20-1 and TRBJ1-2; D ambiguous. The CDR3 has 13 amino acids. Per germline, CDR1 DFQATT and CDR2 SNEGSKA (reference sequence). The V end lost 3 bases, the J end lost 4 bases, and 12 bases lay between the germline ends. The CDR3 DNA is TGCAGTGCTAGTACAGAACGGATCTATGGCTACACCTTC. This codes for CSASTERIYGYTF.

The chain uses TRBV12-3 or TRBV12-4 and TRBJ2-7; 7 bases map to TRBD2. The CDR3 runs 12 residues. The J segment lost 7 bases and the V segment lost 8 bases, leaving 8 bases of the junction unmatched. The CDR3 region has the DNA TGTGCCAGCCCTTGGGAGGGTAGTGAGCAGTACTTC. Translating gives CASPWEGSEQYF.

This clonotype was observed a few times. Germline and junction disagree at one end, which may indicate a read error. The J gene is TRBJ2-1, the V gene TRBV2; unclear D gene. Germline V gene lookup returns CDR1 SNHLY and CDR2 FYNNEI. CDR3 length equals 10 residues. The CDR3 is CASSEVREAF. The CDR3 DNA sequence: TGTGCCAGCAGTGAAGTAAGGGAAGCATTC. The entire variable domain, with the rest obtained from reference TRBV2 and TRBJ2-1, is as follows: EPEVTQTPSHQVTQMGQEVILRCVPISNHLYFYWYRQILGQKVEFLVSFYNNEISEKSEIFDDQFSVERPDGSNFTLKIRSTKLEDSAMYFCASSEVREAFGPGTRLTVL.